The sequence of this TCR beta chain was determined in a study of technical replicates of blood from a handful of donors (dated by TCRdb to 2016 to 2017). Regarding this clone: The antigen this receptor binds is unknown. Base qualities were left out, and no much larger clone turns up one base away.

V loses 2 bases, J loses 2 bases, and the germline ends lie 13 bases apart. The CDR3 covers 16 residues, taking in both the cysteine and the phenylalanine. Solely the CDR3 DNA is kept, with 48 bases framed from the first base. From the germline V gene, CDR1 is MRHNA and CDR2 is SNTAGT. The library was obtained by the immunoSEQ multiplex PCR assay. Here the immuneACCESS table is served through TCRdb, limited to in-frame sequences with V and J called. Missing clones are a known gap in these copies; in checked studies unresolved V genes cover under half, and the rest lacks a known reason. The sample data list about 74,000 clones, and about nine tenths of these were observed just once. In total, the top ten clones hold 0.41% of the sample.

This sequence uses TRBV6-4 and TRBJ1-5; the D gene is possibly TRBD1, with 5 bases matching. Sequencing was performed on T cells isolated from PBMCs. This TCR was sampled from a human donor in good health. The DNA sequence is given as TGTGCCAGCAGTGACAGGTCGGGGGGGGGCAATCAGCCCCAGCATTTT. Its protein is CASSDRSGGGNQPQHF.